Below, one T cell receptor (beta chain) is given with its context. The CDR3 is made up of 14 amino acids. V lost 10 bases, J lost 8 bases, and 16 bases stayed unmatched. Germline CDR1 is ENHRY and CDR2 is SYGVKD. These data originate in a study of T cells in Graves' hyperthyroidism and ophthalmopathy. Study information: Peripheral blood was obtained at initial diagnosis, preceding any treatment.

Amplification yielded TCR beta CDR3 regions, with RNA transcripts as the source. HTBI primers drove first-round RT-PCR of the TCR CDR3. Using its own MiXCR run on the multiplex PCR reads, TCRdb lists one record per CDR3 protein. The sample holds 600,000 to 800,000 distinct CDR3 sequences, around 40% seen once. The sequence derives from a woman aged 40 to 50 with Graves' hyperthyroidism. The chain couples TRBV10-3 to TRBJ1-2; 7 nucleotides line up with TRBD1. The sequencing sample was made of blood. CDR3 in DNA: TGTGCCAGCGGGCGGACAGGTGACTTGAAGGGCTACACCTTC. Translating gives CASGRTGDLKGYTF.